This is a list of T cell receptor beta chains from one sample in a study of blood T cell repertoires in COVID-19. Sequencing was performed with immunoSEQ multiplex PCR; in TCRdb, only in-frame clones are kept and a portion is missing. In the table there are 210,000 or so clones, 80% to 90% of which are singletons. Sequencing was carried out using peripheral blood. These receptors all stem from a woman in her forties or fifties with acute or convalescent COVID-19. The CDR3 runs from the conserved cysteine through the conserved F or W. The D gene is left open where the match is weak. Rows may omit the clone size; those that give it use once, few, many or a size class.

CDR3nt	CDR3aa	v_gene	j_gene	d_gene	abundance
TGTGCCAGTAGTATAACGGGAACGAAAGGCAATCAGCCCCAGCATTTT	CASSITGTKGNQPQHF	TRBV19	TRBJ1-5	-	once
TGTGCCAGCAGATCCGGTACAGGGGTGGATGGCTACACCTTC	CASRSGTGVDGYTF	TRBV4-2	TRBJ1-2	TRBD1	-
TGTGCCAGTATGGGGACTAGCGGGGGTGTATACGAGCAGTACTTC	CASMGTSGGVYEQYF	TRBV19	TRBJ2-7	TRBD2	-
TGTGCCTGGAGTCCTGTGCGGGACACCGGGGAGCTGTTTTTT	CAWSPVRDTGELFF	TRBV30	TRBJ2-2	-	-
TGTGCCAGTAATACAGGGGTAAAATTCGGGGAGCTGTTTTTT	CASNTGVKFGELFF	TRBV9	TRBJ2-2	TRBD1	once
TGCGCCAGCAGCCAAGATCGCGGGAACACGGGGACTGAAGCTTTCTTT	CASSQDRGNTGTEAFF	TRBV4-3	TRBJ1-1	-	-
TGTGCCACCAGTGATTTTTTAGGGGGACAAGAGACCCAGTACTTC	CATSDFLGGQETQYF	TRBV24-1	TRBJ2-5	-	-
TGTGCCAGCAGCTTAGCATCTGGCGGGAGGGCCTACAATGAGCAGTTCTTC	CASSLASGGRAYNEQFF	TRBV7-9	TRBJ2-1	TRBD2	-
TGTGCCACCAGTGATTTAGGGACAGCTACTAATCAGCCCCAGCATTTT	CATSDLGTATNQPQHF	TRBV24-1	TRBJ1-5	TRBD1	-
TGTGCCAGTAGTATATCGGGACAGGGACTTGGGTATGGCTACACCTTC	CASSISGQGLGYGYTF	TRBV19	TRBJ1-2	TRBD1	once
TGCGCCAGCAGCCAAGATGGGAGGCTGAATCAGCCCCAGCATTTT	CASSQDGRLNQPQHF	TRBV4-3	TRBJ1-5	-	-
TGTGCCAGCAGCCGGGGGGGCGGGCTTACCTACGAGCAGTACTTC	CASSRGGGLTYEQYF	TRBV7-9	TRBJ2-7	TRBD2	-
TGTGCCAGCTCACCCGCGGGCAGACAGAACACTGAAGCTTTCTTT	CASSPAGRQNTEAFF	TRBV18	TRBJ1-1	-	-
TGTGCCAGCAGCTTAAGGGGACAGGGGTTTAACACTGAAGCTTTCTTT	CASSLRGQGFNTEAFF	TRBV7-3	TRBJ1-1	TRBD1	-
TGTGCCAGCAGCTCCCCTCTCGGGGCCAACGTCCTGACTTTC	CASSSPLGANVLTF	TRBV6-2/TRBV6-3	TRBJ2-6	-	-
TGTGCCAGCAGCCAAGACAGAGAGAATGAAAAACTGTTTTTT	CASSQDRENEKLFF	TRBV27	TRBJ1-4	-	-
TGTGCCAGCAGTGATGGTCAGGGGATCACTGAAGCTTTCTTT	CASSDGQGITEAFF	TRBV25-1	TRBJ1-1	-	-
TGTGCCAGCAGCACCCGACTCAGACAGATTACCTCTCAAGCTTTCTTT	CASSTRLRQITSQAFF	TRBV14	TRBJ1-1	-	few
TGTGCCAGCAGCTTCCAGGTAAATGAGCAGTTCTTC	CASSFQVNEQFF	TRBV7-9	TRBJ2-1	-	-
TGCGCCAGCAGCTTCGACCCGACAGGGGGAAAGGGTTCACCCCTCCACTTT	CASSFDPTGGKGSPLHF	TRBV5-1	TRBJ1-6	TRBD1	-
TGTGCCAGCAGCCTACAGGGGGCCTCCTACGAGCAGTACTTC	CASSLQGASYEQYF	TRBV21-1	TRBJ2-7	-	-
TGTGCCAGCAGTCACGGACTAGCGGGATTCATCTCCAATGAGCAGTTCTTC	CASSHGLAGFISNEQFF	TRBV6-2/TRBV6-3	TRBJ2-1	TRBD2	-
TGTGCCTGGAGTGGGGGAGGAACCTACGAGCAGTACTTC	CAWSGGGTYEQYF	TRBV30	TRBJ2-7	-	-
TGTGCCAGCAGCGTAGCCGGAGGGGTTATAGACACCGGGGAGCTGTTTTTT	CASSVAGGVIDTGELFF	TRBV9	TRBJ2-2	-	-
TGTGCCAGCAGCCCCACTACGGGAGTTACCGGGGAGCTGTTTTTT	CASSPTTGVTGELFF	TRBV3-1/TRBV3-2	TRBJ2-2	-	-
TGTGCCAGCAGCTTGGGACTAGCGGTTTACTTTTACAATGAGCAGTTCTTC	CASSLGLAVYFYNEQFF	TRBV11-2	TRBJ2-1	TRBD2	-
TGCGCCAGCAGCCGGGCCGGCACAGATACGCAGTATTTT	CASSRAGTDTQYF	TRBV4-3	TRBJ2-3	-	-
TGTGCCAGCAGCTTAGTTCTAGCCAAAAACATTCAGTACTTC	CASSLVLAKNIQYF	TRBV7-2	TRBJ2-4	-	-
TGTGCCAGTAGTTTCCTAGGGGGGGGGTTAGCCAAAAACATTCAGTACTTC	CASSFLGGGLAKNIQYF	TRBV19	TRBJ2-4	-	-
TGTGCCAGCAGCCCGCTGACTAGCGGGGGGGTTTACGAGCAGTACTTC	CASSPLTSGGVYEQYF	TRBV3-1/TRBV3-2	TRBJ2-7	TRBD2	-
TGTGCCAGCAGTTATGCAGGCACAACCTACGAGCAGTACTTC	CASSYAGTTYEQYF	TRBV6-5	TRBJ2-7	-	-
TGTGCCAGCAGTTTCTACGGACTAGGAACGCGTGAGCAGTTCTTC	CASSFYGLGTREQFF	TRBV7-9	TRBJ2-1	TRBD2	few
TGCGCCAGCAGCTTGGTAGCGGGGAATACCGGGGAGCTGTTTTTT	CASSLVAGNTGELFF	TRBV5-1	TRBJ2-2	TRBD2	-
TGTGCCAGCAGCCCCAGGGCTGAAGCTTTCTTT	CASSPRAEAFF	TRBV12-3/TRBV12-4	TRBJ1-1	-	-
TGTGCCAGCAGCTTGGGGGGCAGCCTAAACACTGAAGCTTTCTTT	CASSLGGSLNTEAFF	TRBV5-4	TRBJ1-1	-	-
TGTGCCAGCAGCAGCAGGACAGGGTTGAGCACTGAAGCTTTCTTT	CASSSRTGLSTEAFF	TRBV11-2	TRBJ1-1	TRBD1	-
TGTGCCAGCAGCGTAGCGGGGTACCAAGAGACCCAGTACTTC	CASSVAGYQETQYF	TRBV9	TRBJ2-5	-	-
TGTGCCAGCTCACAGCGTGACGAGCAGTACTTC	CASSQRDEQYF	TRBV18	TRBJ2-7	-	-
TGCAGCGTCTCGGACAGGTTAAGCACAGATACGCAGTATTTT	CSVSDRLSTDTQYF	TRBV29-1	TRBJ2-3	TRBD1	few
TGTGCCAGCAGCTTAGGCTCAGGGGACACTGAAGCTTTCTTT	CASSLGSGDTEAFF	TRBV7-9	TRBJ1-1	-	-
TGTGCCACCAGTGATTTCAGGGGGCACACAGATACGCAGTATTTT	CATSDFRGHTDTQYF	TRBV24-1	TRBJ2-3	TRBD1	-